These 19 T cell receptor beta chains were sequenced from one sample in a study of blood T cell repertoires in COVID-19. TCRdb's copy holds only in-frame clones and misses some; the assay was immunoSEQ multiplex PCR. The table shows approximately 150,000 clones, with approximately 75% occurring only once. Input material: peripheral blood. The receptors derive from a human donor in a cohort sampled during active COVID-19.

This clone was observed a single time. The V and J genes are TRBV10-1 and TRBJ2-5, with 7 bases lining up with TRBD1. Trimming cost V 4 bases and J 3 bases; bases outside gene matches: 2. The CDR3 contains 13 residues. Per the germline V gene, CDR1 is WNHNN and CDR2 is SYGVQD (reference sequence). The CDR3 is CASSAGQKETQYF. The CDR3 DNA follows: TGCGCCAGCAGTGCGGGACAGAAAGAGACCCAGTACTTC.

This chain joins TRBV28 and TRBJ1-2; D remains unclear. The CDR3 totals 15 residues. The germline CDR1 and CDR2 sequences are MDHEN and SYDVKM. Trimming removed 7 bases at V and 7 bases at J, with 22 bases between. This CDR3 reads CASNSAAARLSGYTF. CDR3 in DNA: TGTGCCAGCAACTCCGCCGCGGCCCGACTATCTGGCTACACCTTC.

The genes are TRBV2 and TRBJ1-2; a weak D match, TRBD1 (5 bases). This CDR3 is built from 15 residues. Germline V lookup: CDR1 SNHLY, CDR2 FYNNEI. The germline V and J ends were trimmed by 7 bases and 4 bases, with 19 bases remaining between them. The CDR3 protein is CASTERPTGGYGYTF. In nucleotides, the CDR3 is TGTGCCAGCACCGAAAGGCCTACCGGGGGCTATGGCTACACCTTC.

This clone was recorded a few times. The gene calls are TRBV24-1 and TRBJ2-3; D remains unclear. V gave up 2 bases and J gave up 2 bases, with 13 bases separating them. CDR1 is KGHDR and CDR2 is SFDVKD in the germline V gene. The CDR3 length is 16 residues. CDR3 region: CATSDSLRSPTDTQYF. In nucleotides, the CDR3 is TGTGCCACCAGTGATTCTCTACGGAGTCCCACAGATACGCAGTATTTT.

The genes are TRBV6-5 and TRBJ2-2; 10 nucleotides align to TRBD2. J gave up 5 bases and V 6 bases, and 6 bases lay outside the gene matches. Germline CDR1 is MNHEY and CDR2 is SVGAGI. This CDR3 comprises 15 residues. The CDR3, as DNA: TGTGCCAGCAGCCTAGCGGGAGTAAAGACCGGGGAGCTGTTTTTT. Protein product: CASSLAGVKTGELFF.

This chain connects TRBV15 to TRBJ2-5; 7 bases map to TRBD1. V shed 1 base and J 4 bases; nucleotides not matched to a gene: 3. Germline CDR1 reads LNHNV; CDR2 reads YYDKDF (reference sequence). The CDR3 is made up of 14 amino acids. CDR3 DNA: TGTGCCACCAGCAGAGCGGCAGGGGGAGAGACCCAGTACTTC. Translated, it gives CATSRAAGGETQYF.

CDR3 DNA sequence: TGTGCCAGGCTTACCGGGCAAGGGGCAGATACGCAGTATTTT. Translated, it gives CARLTGQGADTQYF. This chain links TRBV2 with TRBJ2-3; perhaps TRBD1 as D (5 bases). The CDR3 contains 14 residues. The germline CDR1 and CDR2 sequences are SNHLY and FYNNEI. V shed 9 bases and J shed 4 bases, with 17 bases lying between them.

In its sample, this clone was seen a few times. The chain carries TRBV5-1 and TRBJ2-7, with a possible D match to TRBD1 (6 bases). Trimming removed 4 bases at V and 2 bases at J, with 10 bases between. Germline CDR1 and CDR2: SGHRS and YFSETQ. The CDR3 length is 13 residues. The DNA of the CDR3 is TGCGCCAGCAGCAGTCGGACAGCCTACGAGCAGTACTTC. Its translation: CASSSRTAYEQYF. Full variable domain (missing parts from reference TRBV5-1 and TRBJ2-7): KAGVTQTPRYLIKTRGQQVTLSCSPISGHRSVSWYQQTPGQGLQFLFEYFSETQRNKGNFPGRFSGRQFSNSRSEMNVSTLELGDSALYLCASSSRTAYEQYFGPGTRLTVT.

The J gene is TRBJ1-2, the V gene TRBV6-2 or TRBV6-3; 8 bases map to TRBD1. With 5 bases clipped from V and 4 bases from J, the junction kept 6 bases outside the gene matches. Per germline, CDR1 MNHEY and CDR2 SVGEGT. The CDR3 has 14 amino acids. The CDR3 sequence: CASSGQGLGYGYTF. DNA for the CDR3: TGTGCCAGCAGTGGACAGGGATTGGGCTATGGCTACACCTTC.

The chain carries TRBV7-9 and TRBJ2-3; 8 bases fit TRBD2. V lost 4 bases and J lost 1; bases outside the gene matches: 4. The CDR3 contains 15 residues. The germline gives CDR1 SEHNR, CDR2 FQNEAQ (reference sequence). CDR3 amino acids: CASSSRREGTDTQYF. The CDR3 DNA sequence: TGTGCCAGCAGCTCCAGGCGGGAGGGCACAGATACGCAGTATTTT.

CDR3 region: CASSQESGWGQNNEKLFF. DNA of the CDR3: TGCGCCAGCAGCCAAGAGTCCGGGTGGGGCCAGAATAATGAAAAACTGTTTTTT. The rearrangement uses TRBV4-1 and TRBJ1-4, with a possible D match to TRBD1 (5 bases). The CDR3 is made up of 18 amino acids. From germline, CDR1 is MGHRA and CDR2 YSYEKL. V was cut by 0 bases and J by 4 bases, with 18 bases left in between.

The chain has TRBV29-1 and TRBJ1-5; no reliable D call. CDR1 SQVTM and CDR2 ANQGSEA come from the germline V gene. The CDR3 runs to 13 residues. Trimming removed 4 bases from V and 3 bases from J, with 10 bases in between. The CDR3 DNA is TGCAGCGTTGGGGCGCTAGCCAATCAGCCCCAGCATTTT. Residues: CSVGALANQPQHF.

The V and J genes are TRBV7-2 and TRBJ1-5; D ambiguous. V dropped 1 base and J dropped 1 base, with 8 bases sitting between them. The CDR3 runs to 15 residues. Germline V gene lookup returns CDR1 SGHTA and CDR2 FQGNSA. The CDR3 bases are TGTGCCAGCAGCTTAGGCGGGATAAGCAATCAGCCCCAGCATTTT. Translated: CASSLGGISNQPQHF.

This clone has a single count. The chain has TRBV7-8 and TRBJ2-6; 7 bases match TRBD1. Per the germline V gene, CDR1 is SGHVS and CDR2 is FQNEAQ. After removal of 5 bases from V and 0 bases from J, the junction contained 13 bases not matched to a gene. This CDR3 is 19 amino acids long. In DNA, the CDR3 is TGTGCCAGCAGCAGCCGGGACAGAGTTTCTAGCTCTGGGGCCAACGTCCTGACTTTC. It translates to CASSSRDRVSSSGANVLTF.

This clone has just one count. V and J are TRBV7-2 and TRBJ2-7; TRBD2 might be the D (5 bases). The CDR3 spans 16 residues. CDR1 is SGHTA, CDR2 FQGNSA, per germline. V was trimmed by 5 bases and J by 5 bases, leaving 22 bases between them. The CDR3 DNA follows: TGTGCCAGCAGCCTATCCCCAACGGACTTGGCTGACGAGCAGTACTTC. It is translated as CASSLSPTDLADEQYF.

The chain links TRBV10-3 to TRBJ2-4; D might be TRBD2 (5 bases). The CDR3 runs to 14 residues. With 10 bases removed from V and 4 bases from J, the gap between germline ends came to 17 bases. Germline CDR1 ENHRY, CDR2 SYGVKD. The chain's CDR3 is CATGGLGEKNIQYF. The CDR3 DNA reads TGTGCCACCGGCGGGCTCGGGGAAAAAAACATTCAGTACTTC.

In its sample, this clone is medium-sized. This sequence joins TRBV11-1 and TRBJ1-1, with D possibly TRBD1 on 5 matching bases. The CDR3 is 15 residues long. Germline V lookup: CDR1 SGHAT, CDR2 FQDESV (reference sequence). V lost 4 bases and J 4 bases, leaving 16 bases between the germline ends. DNA for the CDR3: TGTGCCAGCAGCTCCGGATCAGGGTCGGTCACTGAAGCTTTCTTT. Its protein is CASSSGSGSVTEAFF.

This clone was recorded a few times. The gene calls are TRBV10-1 and TRBJ2-3; 10 bases match TRBD2. The junction had 4 bases not matched to a gene; V was cut back by 6 bases and J by 1 base. From germline, CDR1 is WNHNN and CDR2 SYGVQD (reference sequence). The CDR3 runs to 15 residues. The CDR3 reads CASRAGTSGTDTQYF. Written as DNA, the CDR3 is TGCGCCAGCAGGGCCGGGACTAGCGGCACAGATACGCAGTATTTT.

This clone was picked up a small number of times. At one boundary the junction diverges from the germline segment, which might be a read error. The V and J genes are TRBV7-7 and TRBJ2-1; 11 bases agree with TRBD2. Germline V gene data show CDR1 as SSHAT and CDR2 as FNYEAQ (reference sequence). CDR3 length: 18 residues. The CDR3 loop is CASSLAIVAGGPGDEQFF. CDR3 nucleotides: TGTGCTAGCAGCTTAGCTATAGTAGCGGGAGGGCCTGGGGATGAGCAGTTCTTC. Full variable domain (outside the CDR3, taken from reference TRBV7-7 and TRBJ2-1): GAGVSQSPRYKVTKRGQDVTLRCDPISSHATLYWYQQALGQGPEFLTYFNYEAQPDKSGLPSDRFSAERPEGSISTLTIQRTEQRDSAMYRCASSLAIVAGGPGDEQFFGPGTRLTVL.